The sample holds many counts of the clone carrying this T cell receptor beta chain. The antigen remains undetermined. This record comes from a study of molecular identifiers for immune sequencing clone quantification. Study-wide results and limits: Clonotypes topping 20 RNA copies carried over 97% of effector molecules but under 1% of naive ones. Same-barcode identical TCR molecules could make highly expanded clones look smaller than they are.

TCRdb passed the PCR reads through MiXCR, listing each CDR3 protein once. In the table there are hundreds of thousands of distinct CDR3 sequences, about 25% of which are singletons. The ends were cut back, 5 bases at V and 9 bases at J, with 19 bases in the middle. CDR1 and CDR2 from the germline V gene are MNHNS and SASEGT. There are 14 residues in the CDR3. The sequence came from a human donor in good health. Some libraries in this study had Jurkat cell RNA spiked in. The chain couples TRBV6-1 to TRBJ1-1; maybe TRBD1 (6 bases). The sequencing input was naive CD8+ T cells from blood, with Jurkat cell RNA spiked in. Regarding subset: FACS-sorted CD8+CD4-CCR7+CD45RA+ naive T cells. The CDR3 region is CASSQPDRSSKAFF. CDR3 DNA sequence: TGTGCCAGCAGTCAACCGGACAGATCCTCTAAAGCTTTCTTT.